A selection of T cell receptor beta chains follows, all from one sample in a study of T-cell memory formation after mild COVID-19. MiXCR was run by TCRdb on the 5' RACE reads, yielding one entry per CDR3 protein. Of 400,000 or so distinct CDR3 sequences listed, 20% were seen once; the top ten hold 7.5% to 10%. The sequencing sample was made of PBMCs or a T cell subset sorted from them (not recorded which). The receptors come from an adult woman who had mild COVID-19 (a few samples of this study predate the infection). Cell type and time point are not known. Both conserved end residues are part of each CDR3. The order of the fields is clone size, J gene, V gene, D gene, CDR3 protein, CDR3 DNA. The D gene is left open where the match is weak. Size tells how often a clone was seen (once, few, many) or the class of an expanded clone, and some rows leave it out.

clone_size: few; j_call: TRBJ1-2; v_call: TRBV28; d_call: -; cdr3_aa: CASRAGAGSIYGYTF; cdr3_nt: TGTGCCAGCAGGGCAGGGGCGGGGTCAATCTATGGCTACACCTTC
clone_size: few; j_call: TRBJ1-1; v_call: TRBV12-3/TRBV12-4; d_call: TRBD1; cdr3_aa: CASSFPGTGVTNTEAFF; cdr3_nt: TGTGCCAGCAGTTTCCCTGGGACAGGGGTTACGAACACTGAAGCTTTCTTT
clone_size: few; j_call: TRBJ2-7; v_call: TRBV29-1; d_call: TRBD2; cdr3_aa: CSVERTGGLEQYF; cdr3_nt: TGCAGCGTTGAACGGACGGGAGGCCTCGAGCAGTACTTC
clone_size: few; j_call: TRBJ1-6; v_call: TRBV20-1; d_call: -; cdr3_aa: CSASTGYSPLHF; cdr3_nt: TGCAGTGCTAGTACAGGGTACTCACCCCTCCACTTT
clone_size: -; j_call: TRBJ2-7; v_call: TRBV2; d_call: TRBD1; cdr3_aa: CASGQGYEQYF; cdr3_nt: TGTGCCAGCGGACAGGGTTACGAGCAGTACTTC
clone_size: many; j_call: TRBJ1-2; v_call: TRBV4-2; d_call: -; cdr3_aa: CASSQDPGDYGYTF; cdr3_nt: TGTGCCAGCAGCCAAGATCCCGGGGACTATGGCTACACCTTC
clone_size: few; j_call: TRBJ1-2; v_call: TRBV29-1; d_call: TRBD1; cdr3_aa: CSVERQGQGYGYTF; cdr3_nt: TGCAGCGTTGAGAGACAGGGACAAGGCTATGGCTACACCTTC
clone_size: few; j_call: TRBJ2-1; v_call: TRBV2; d_call: TRBD1; cdr3_aa: CASSYGQGLYNEQFF; cdr3_nt: TGTGCCAGCAGTTACGGACAGGGACTGTACAATGAGCAGTTCTTC
clone_size: -; j_call: TRBJ2-7; v_call: TRBV6-1; d_call: -; cdr3_aa: CASSERATQAYEQYF; cdr3_nt: TGTGCCAGCAGTGAACGTGCTACCCAAGCCTACGAGCAGTACTTC
clone_size: -; j_call: TRBJ2-2; v_call: TRBV5-1; d_call: TRBD1; cdr3_aa: CASSLVQGWNTGELFF; cdr3_nt: TGCGCCAGCAGCTTGGTACAGGGGTGGAACACCGGGGAGCTGTTTTTT
clone_size: few; j_call: TRBJ1-6; v_call: TRBV7-2; d_call: TRBD1; cdr3_aa: CASSGLRWTGPPREGSSPLHF; cdr3_nt: TGTGCCAGCAGCGGCCTCAGGTGGACAGGGCCTCCTCGGGAGGGAAGTTCACCCCTCCACTTT
clone_size: many; j_call: TRBJ2-7; v_call: TRBV27; d_call: TRBD1; cdr3_aa: CASRQQGARTSYEQYF; cdr3_nt: TGTGCCAGCAGACAACAGGGGGCAAGGACCTCCTACGAGCAGTACTTC
clone_size: few; j_call: TRBJ2-3; v_call: TRBV27; d_call: -; cdr3_aa: CASSYTRTDTQYF; cdr3_nt: TGTGCCAGCAGTTACACCCGTACAGATACGCAGTATTTT
clone_size: -; j_call: TRBJ2-2; v_call: TRBV3-1; d_call: -; cdr3_aa: CASSQDVAGELFF; cdr3_nt: TGTGCCAGCAGCCAAGACGTGGCCGGGGAGCTGTTTTTT
clone_size: -; j_call: TRBJ1-2; v_call: TRBV2; d_call: -; cdr3_aa: CASSVRTNYGYTF; cdr3_nt: TGTGCCAGCAGTGTTCGCACAAACTATGGCTACACCTTC
clone_size: -; j_call: TRBJ1-5; v_call: TRBV10-3; d_call: -; cdr3_aa: CAISESIRNQPQHF; cdr3_nt: TGTGCCATCAGTGAGTCCATCCGCAATCAGCCCCAGCATTTT
clone_size: -; j_call: TRBJ1-2; v_call: TRBV29-1; d_call: TRBD1; cdr3_aa: CSVEDRGQSLLRYGYTF; cdr3_nt: TGCAGCGTTGAAGATCGGGGACAGTCCCTACTGCGCTATGGCTACACCTTC
clone_size: few; j_call: TRBJ1-1; v_call: TRBV27; d_call: -; cdr3_aa: CASRKGVLGTEAFF; cdr3_nt: TGTGCCAGCAGAAAAGGGGTGCTGGGCACTGAAGCTTTCTTT
clone_size: few; j_call: TRBJ2-5; v_call: TRBV2; d_call: -; cdr3_aa: CATTRSKGETQYF; cdr3_nt: TGTGCCACCACCCGGAGTAAGGGAGAGACCCAGTACTTC
clone_size: -; j_call: TRBJ2-1; v_call: TRBV12-3/TRBV12-4; d_call: -; cdr3_aa: CASSWAVVRTYNEQFF; cdr3_nt: TGTGCCAGCAGTTGGGCAGTTGTCAGGACCTACAATGAGCAGTTCTTC
clone_size: -; j_call: TRBJ2-6; v_call: TRBV6-5; d_call: -; cdr3_aa: CASRPGDRSGANVLTF; cdr3_nt: TGTGCCAGCAGACCGGGGGACCGCTCTGGGGCCAACGTCCTGACTTTC
clone_size: few; j_call: TRBJ1-1; v_call: TRBV20-1; d_call: TRBD1; cdr3_aa: CSARVPGTGENTEAFF; cdr3_nt: TGCAGTGCTAGAGTACCCGGGACAGGGGAGAACACTGAAGCTTTCTTT
clone_size: -; j_call: TRBJ2-7; v_call: TRBV24-1; d_call: TRBD1; cdr3_aa: CATSDPGQGAYEQYF; cdr3_nt: TGTGCCACCAGTGACCCGGGACAGGGGGCCTACGAGCAGTACTTC
clone_size: few; j_call: TRBJ1-1; v_call: TRBV6-5; d_call: -; cdr3_aa: CASSYRGRESEAFF; cdr3_nt: TGTGCCAGCAGTTACAGGGGAAGGGAGTCTGAAGCTTTCTTT
clone_size: -; j_call: TRBJ1-1; v_call: TRBV5-1; d_call: -; cdr3_aa: CASSLGADNTEAFF; cdr3_nt: TGCGCCAGCAGCTTGGGCGCCGATAACACTGAAGCTTTCTTT
clone_size: -; j_call: TRBJ1-1; v_call: TRBV7-3; d_call: -; cdr3_aa: CASRLTASTEAFF; cdr3_nt: TGTGCCAGCAGACTTACAGCCTCCACTGAAGCTTTCTTT
clone_size: -; j_call: TRBJ2-5; v_call: TRBV2; d_call: -; cdr3_aa: CASSDRGYQETQYF; cdr3_nt: TGTGCCAGCAGTGACAGGGGTTACCAAGAGACCCAGTACTTC
clone_size: -; j_call: TRBJ1-2; v_call: TRBV27; d_call: TRBD1; cdr3_aa: CASRRGLNYGYTF; cdr3_nt: TGTGCCAGCAGAAGGGGGCTCAACTATGGCTACACCTTC
clone_size: -; j_call: TRBJ1-1; v_call: TRBV5-1; d_call: -; cdr3_aa: CASSNKNAMKKNTEAFF; cdr3_nt: TGCGCCAGCAGCAATAAAAATGCTATGAAAAAGAACACTGAAGCTTTCTTT
clone_size: few; j_call: TRBJ1-2; v_call: TRBV7-2; d_call: TRBD1; cdr3_aa: CASSSGQGEIFGYTF; cdr3_nt: TGTGCCAGCAGCTCTGGACAGGGGGAAATATTTGGCTACACCTTC
clone_size: -; j_call: TRBJ1-4; v_call: TRBV5-6; d_call: -; cdr3_aa: CASSLLLSTNEKLFF; cdr3_nt: TGTGCCAGCAGCCTGCTCCTTTCAACTAATGAAAAACTGTTTTTT
clone_size: -; j_call: TRBJ1-1; v_call: TRBV6-1; d_call: TRBD1; cdr3_aa: CASRPGQGIPEAFF; cdr3_nt: TGTGCCAGCAGGCCGGGACAGGGAATACCTGAAGCTTTCTTT
clone_size: -; j_call: TRBJ2-7; v_call: TRBV5-6; d_call: -; cdr3_aa: CASSSGTGLWEQYF; cdr3_nt: TGTGCCAGCAGCTCCGGGACCGGACTTTGGGAGCAGTACTTC
clone_size: many; j_call: TRBJ2-3; v_call: TRBV9; d_call: TRBD2; cdr3_aa: CASSVGGGSTDTQYF; cdr3_nt: TGTGCCAGCAGCGTTGGGGGGGGGAGCACAGATACGCAGTATTTT
clone_size: -; j_call: TRBJ2-1; v_call: TRBV7-9; d_call: -; cdr3_aa: CASSLGARTYNEQFF; cdr3_nt: TGTGCCAGCAGCTTAGGCGCTAGAACCTACAATGAGCAGTTCTTC
clone_size: few; j_call: TRBJ1-1; v_call: TRBV25-1; d_call: -; cdr3_aa: CASSERVGSTEAFF; cdr3_nt: TGTGCCAGCAGTGAAAGGGTAGGGAGCACTGAAGCTTTCTTT
clone_size: -; j_call: TRBJ1-1; v_call: TRBV7-9; d_call: -; cdr3_aa: CASRDDVVEAFF; cdr3_nt: TGTGCCAGCAGGGACGACGTTGTTGAAGCTTTCTTT
clone_size: -; j_call: TRBJ1-1; v_call: TRBV18; d_call: TRBD1; cdr3_aa: CASSPGQGEVAFF; cdr3_nt: TGTGCCAGCTCACCTGGACAGGGGGAGGTGGCTTTCTTT
clone_size: -; j_call: TRBJ2-3; v_call: TRBV6-6; d_call: -; cdr3_aa: CASRGAADTQYF; cdr3_nt: TGTGCCAGCCGGGGGGCGGCAGATACGCAGTATTTT
clone_size: few; j_call: TRBJ2-1; v_call: TRBV5-5; d_call: TRBD1; cdr3_aa: CASSLPGTGSDEQFF; cdr3_nt: TGTGCCAGCAGCTTACCCGGGACAGGGTCGGATGAGCAGTTCTTC
clone_size: -; j_call: TRBJ1-1; v_call: TRBV4-1; d_call: -; cdr3_aa: CASSQVLRADTNTEAFF; cdr3_nt: TGCGCCAGCAGCCAAGTGTTACGGGCGGACACGAACACTGAAGCTTTCTTT
clone_size: -; j_call: TRBJ1-5; v_call: TRBV9; d_call: -; cdr3_aa: CASSGSSGDQPQHF; cdr3_nt: TGTGCCAGCAGCGGGTCTTCAGGGGATCAGCCCCAGCATTTT